Below are 14 T cell receptor beta chains sequenced from a single sample in a study of blood T cell repertoires in COVID-19. The method was immunoSEQ multiplex PCR; TCRdb's version includes in-frame clones alone and lacks a portion of them. The repertoire holds 270,000 or so clones, about 89% seen once, with roughly 0.96% in the top ten. Sequences were obtained from peripheral blood. Receptors were obtained from a woman aged 40 to 50 who had recovered from COVID-19.

This rearrangement joins TRBV29-1 to TRBJ2-5; 10 bases match TRBD2. V shed 7 bases, J shed 5 bases, and the junction held 7 bases outside the gene matches. This CDR3 has 13 residues. Germline CDR1 is SQVTM and CDR2 is ANQGSEA. The CDR3 region has the DNA TGCAGCGGGGGTAGCGGGAGGCGGGAGACCCAGTACTTC. It encodes CSGGSGRRETQYF.

Worth noting for this clone: At one of its ends the junction is not consistent with the germline gene, which may arise from a read error. The gene calls are TRBV7-9 and TRBJ2-7, with 10 bases matching TRBD2. Looked up from germline, CDR1 is SEHNR and CDR2 is FQNEAQ (reference sequence). CDR3 length equals 14 residues. CDR3 in amino acids: CASSLGLAGAQLSF. The DNA of the CDR3 is TGTGCCAGCAGCTTAGGGCTAGCGGGAGCCCAGCTCAGCTTC.

The chain joins TRBV6-5 to TRBJ1-4; D unresolved. V lost 8 bases and J 11 bases, leaving 15 bases between the germline ends. The CDR3 sequence is 12 residues long. The V gene's germline CDR1 is MNHEY and CDR2 SVGAGI. CDR3 protein: CASGRTGAKLFF. DNA of the CDR3: TGTGCCAGCGGACGGACTGGCGCCAAACTGTTTTTT.

This chain uses TRBV9 with TRBJ2-1; 14 nucleotides align to TRBD2. CDR1 is SGDLS, CDR2 YYNGEE, per germline. CDR3 length: 20 residues. The V segment lost 3 bases and the J segment 5 bases; nucleotides outside the gene matches: 16. CDR3 sequence reads: CASSGHRGGTSGSVNNEQFF. The CDR3 coding sequence is TGTGCCAGCAGCGGGCACAGGGGGGGGACTAGCGGGAGTGTAAACAATGAGCAGTTCTTC.

The chain couples TRBV9 to TRBJ2-3; perhaps TRBD2 as D (6 bases). With 0 bases removed from V and 2 bases from J, the gap between germline ends came to 10 bases. This CDR3 is 15 amino acids long. The germline V gene has CDR1 SGDLS and CDR2 YYNGEE. Here the CDR3 DNA reads TGTGCCAGCAGCGTAGGCGGGATCCTCACAGATACGCAGTATTTT. This translates into CASSVGGILTDTQYF.

The V and J genes are TRBV3-1 (or the pseudogene TRBV3-2) and TRBJ2-7; 11 bases fit TRBD2. The CDR3 loop spans 15 amino acids. Unmatched junction bases numbered 4, after V lost 4 bases and J lost 2 bases. Germline V CDR1 and CDR2: LGHDT, YNNKEL (reference sequence). The CDR3 is CASSLGTSGPYEQYF. CDR3 in DNA: TGTGCCAGCAGCCTCGGGACTAGCGGCCCCTACGAGCAGTACTTC.

The CDR3 region is CAWSVTSGPYEQYF. The CDR3 bases are TGTGCCTGGAGTGTAACTAGCGGCCCGTACGAGCAGTACTTC. The V gene is TRBV30, the J gene TRBJ2-7; 8 bases fit TRBD2. The germline V gene encodes CDR1 GTSNPN and CDR2 SVGIG (reference sequence). V was pared by 0 bases and J by 4 bases, with 5 bases of the junction left unmatched. This CDR3 is built from 14 residues.

V gene TRBV24-1 combines with J gene TRBJ1-1; D is possibly TRBD1 (5 bases). This CDR3 is built from 15 residues. CDR1 and CDR2 from the germline V gene are KGHDR and SFDVKD. V dropped 3 bases and J dropped 4 bases, with 14 bases sitting between them. In nucleotides, the CDR3 is TGTGCCACCAGTGATGGGGCAGGGTCGACCACTGAAGCTTTCTTT. Its protein is CATSDGAGSTTEAFF.

The rearrangement uses TRBV4-2 and TRBJ2-7; no firm D call. The CDR3 runs to 11 residues. In germline, CDR1 is LGHNA, CDR2 YNFKEQ. Trimming stripped 4 bases from V and 6 bases from J, with 7 bases between. CDR3 region: CASSLPGEQYF. CDR3 DNA sequence: TGTGCCAGCAGCCTCCCCGGCGAGCAGTACTTC.

V and J are TRBV24-1 and TRBJ2-1, with 10 bases matching TRBD2. Losses at the gene ends were 9 bases for V and 6 bases for J; bases not matched to a gene: 10. The CDR3 contains 15 residues. Germline-derived CDR1 and CDR2 are KGHDR and SFDVKD. The CDR3 DNA follows: TGTGCCACCGATGCCGGGACTAGCGATCCCAATGAGCAGTTCTTC. Its translation is CATDAGTSDPNEQFF.

The chain has TRBV27 and TRBJ2-4; D possibly corresponds to TRBD2 (5 bases). The germline V gene has CDR1 MNHEY and CDR2 SMNVEV (reference sequence). This CDR3 is built from 16 residues. Trimming pared 6 bases from V and 3 bases from J, leaving 18 bases between. CDR3 sequence (DNA): TGTGCCAGCAGCCCCGGGATGGGCGCAGGCAAAAACATTCAGTACTTC. Translated, it gives CASSPGMGAGKNIQYF.

The V and J genes are TRBV7-3 and TRBJ2-1, with TRBD1 matching 9 bases. V dropped 1 base and J dropped 5; count of bases not matched to a gene: 18. The CDR3 consists of 20 residues. In germline, CDR1 is SGHTA, CDR2 FQGTGA. CDR3 bases: TGTGCCAGCAGCTTAAGGGTTACGGGACAGGGAGATTATACCCACAATGAGCAGTTCTTC. It translates to CASSLRVTGQGDYTHNEQFF.

This chain joins TRBV11-2 and TRBJ1-6; TRBD1 might be the D (5 bases). This CDR3 contains 16 residues. The germline gives CDR1 SGHAT, CDR2 FQNNGV. V lost 3 bases and J 4 bases, leaving 13 bases between the germline ends. The CDR3 protein is CASSLGVTEYNSPLHF. The DNA for the CDR3 is TGTGCCAGCAGCTTGGGCGTGACAGAGTATAATTCACCCCTCCACTTT. Looking up the rest from reference TRBV11-2 and TRBJ1-6 gives the full variable domain: EAGVAQSPRYKIIEKRQSVAFWCNPISGHATLYWYQQILGQGPKLLIQFQNNGVVDDSQLPKDRFSAERLKGVDSTLKIQPAKLEDSAVYLCASSLGVTEYNSPLHFGNGTRLTVT.

The rearrangement joins TRBV5-4 to TRBJ2-5, with TRBD1 matching over 12 bases. The CDR3 is 16 residues long. After removal of 3 bases from V and 5 bases from J, the junction contained 8 bases not matched to a gene. CDR1 is SGHNT and CDR2 is YYREEE in the germline V gene (reference sequence). In DNA, the CDR3 is TGTGCCAGCAGCTCAGCGGGACAGGGGGCGAGGGAGACCCAGTACTTC. It codes for CASSSAGQGARETQYF.